This T cell receptor beta chain was documented in a study of T cell responses to AZD1222 COVID-19 vaccine. Study-level points and caveats: The donors showed a predominance of white British ancestry and of females, with possible underestimation of clonal diversity.

TCRdb keeps only in-frame clones here, not all; method: immunoSEQ multiplex PCR. Here the sample spans around 150,000 clones, 75% to 95% being singletons. The CDR3 spans 13 residues. Germline values: CDR1 SGHAT, CDR2 FQDESV (reference sequence). V was trimmed by 8 bases and J by 5 bases, leaving 15 bases between them. Worth noting for this clone: Its specificity is unknown.

This receptor was taken from an adult who received the MenACWY meningococcal vaccine as a control. The sample in question was peripheral blood, obtained 28 days after the second dose of the MenACWY control vaccine. The rearrangement uses TRBV11-1 and TRBJ1-2, with D possibly TRBD1 on 5 matching bases. The CDR3 DNA reads TGTGCCAGCGCACCCGCCGGGGGTTATGGCTACACCTTC. It yields the protein CASAPAGGYGYTF.